Below, 8 T cell receptor beta chains from the same sample are listed, as sequenced in a study of T cell responses to AZD1222 COVID-19 vaccine (dated by TCRdb to the early 2020s). The time point label here, explained by the study, means: baseline before first vaccination. Receptors were amplified or captured by the immunoSEQ multiplex PCR assay. TCRdb's version of the immuneACCESS table is confined to in-frame rearrangements and falls short of the full clone set. An unresolved V gene accounts for under half of the shortfall where checked; the remainder is of unknown origin. The sample table holds tens of thousands of clones, of which 70% to 90% were seen once. About 15% of the sample is taken by the ten largest. Specimen: peripheral blood, collected on day 0 of AZD1222 vaccination. All receptors come from an adult in good health.

The V call is TRBV5-4, the J call TRBJ1-5; the D is unclear. Trimming took off 0 bases at V and 1 base at J, with 11 bases between the two ends. Germline values: CDR1 SGHNT, CDR2 YYREEE (reference sequence). CDR3 length: 16 amino acids. Here the CDR3 DNA reads TGTGCCAGCAGCTTGGGATCTCCGGACAGCAATCAGCCCCAGCATTTT. Translated, it gives CASSLGSPDSNQPQHF.

This clone occurred once. V and J are TRBV6-5 and TRBJ1-1, with D uncertain. V was trimmed by 6 bases and J by 8 bases, leaving 13 bases between them. CDR3 length: 12 amino acids. The germline V gene has CDR1 MNHEY and CDR2 SVGAGI. The CDR3 loop is CASSQVRAEAFF. DNA for the CDR3: TGTGCCAGCAGCCAGGTACGGGCAGAAGCTTTCTTT.

The chain joins TRBV12-3 or TRBV12-4 to TRBJ1-6; 8 positions agree with TRBD1. With V trimmed by 4 bases and J by 12 bases, 5 bases remained unmatched. This CDR3 is built from 13 residues. Here the CDR3 reads CASSSGQGGPLHF. The DNA for the CDR3 is TGTGCCAGCAGTTCAGGACAGGGAGGACCCCTCCACTTT.

Here the CDR3 reads CASRTDTSYGYTF. The CDR3 coding sequence is TGTGCCAGTCGGACAGACACCAGCTATGGCTACACCTTC. This chain links TRBV19 with TRBJ1-2; D perhaps matches TRBD1 (6 bases). Germline V gives CDR1 LNHDA, CDR2 SQIVND (reference sequence). The CDR3 is made up of 13 amino acids. V lost 8 bases and J lost 4, with 14 bases in between.

This chain links TRBV29-1 with TRBJ2-7; 9 nucleotides agree with TRBD1. J lost 5 bases, V lost 4 bases, and 9 bases had no gene match. The CDR3 is 14 amino acids. Germline V gene sequence: CDR1 SQVTM, CDR2 ANQGSEA. Here the CDR3 DNA reads TGCAGCGTTGTACCCGGGACAGGGTTCAACGAGCAGTACTTC. Translating gives CSVVPGTGFNEQYF.

This clone has more than one count but fewer than ten. No conserved phenylalanine or tryptophan is present at the end of the CDR3, so a read error is the likely explanation. No DNA is shown, since the ends of the CDR3 on it are uncertain; the CDR3 is the one TCRdb lists. The chain carries TRBV21-1 and TRBJ1-6; the table assigns TRBD1, which was not confirmed against the DNA. TRBV21-1 is annotated as a pseudogene. The CDR3 is 13 amino acids long, termini counted. The CDR3 spells CASSAQGAGTGSI.

This chain uses TRBV19 with TRBJ2-1; TRBD1 agrees at 7 bases. The CDR3 length is 14 residues. Germline V lookup: CDR1 LNHDA, CDR2 SQIVND (reference sequence). After removal of 3 bases from V and 5 bases from J, the junction contained 4 bases not matched to a gene. This chain's CDR3 is CASSIKGADNEQFF. CDR3 bases: TGTGCCAGTAGTATTAAGGGGGCAGACAATGAGCAGTTCTTC.

V gene TRBV2 combines with J gene TRBJ2-1, with 9 bases fitting TRBD2. In germline, CDR1 is SNHLY, CDR2 FYNNEI. This CDR3 is 16 amino acids long. V trimming: 4 bases; J trimming: 7 bases; junction bases outside the gene matches: 11. The CDR3 nucleotides are TGTGCCAGCAGTGTGGGCTGGGCTAGCGGGGCGAATGAGCAGTTCTTC. It encodes CASSVGWASGANEQFF.